This TCR beta chain was recorded in a study of cytomegalovirus exposure and HLA in healthy donors. Study outcomes and limitations: The classifier was said to identify cytomegalovirus status with high specificity and sensitivity.

The study ran its PCR with 60 Vbeta and 13 Jbeta primers. Libraries were prepared by immunoSEQ multiplex PCR; TCRdb keeps only in-frame clonotypes and omits some of them. The table records 130,000 to 150,000 clones, 72% of them present only once. Of note for this clone: What it recognizes is unknown.

The germline CDR1 and CDR2 sequences are SEHNR and FQNEAQ (reference sequence). V was clipped by 4 bases and J by 3 bases, with 15 bases between them. The CDR3 has 16 residues. This TCR was recovered from a man aged 40-50 years in good health and CMV-seronegative. The rearrangement joins TRBV7-9 to TRBJ1-4; no definite D call. The material sequenced was PBMCs. The CDR3 coding sequence is TGTGCCAGCAGCTCCTTGGTAACGGCGGCTAATGAAAAACTGTTTTTT. Translating gives CASSSLVTAANEKLFF.